These 20 T cell receptor beta chains originate from one sample sequenced in a study of T cell repertoires in cytomegalovirus infection. One entry per CDR3 protein results from TCRdb running MiXCR on the reads. The repertoire has some 600,000 distinct CDR3 sequences, approximately 24% of them found once; the top ten carry 6.5% to 10%. The source material was CD8+ T cells from PBMCs. These receptors originate from a human donor in good health (CMV status not recorded). Some clones in this sample may be carry-over from other donors' samples.

V usage is TRBV7-6 and J usage is TRBJ2-3; 7 bases align to TRBD2. Trimming cost V 0 bases and J 3 bases; bases outside gene matches: 12. There are 18 residues in the CDR3. Germline V gene data show CDR1 as SGHVS and CDR2 as FNYEAQ. The CDR3 DNA follows: TGTGCCAGCAGCTTAGCGTCCGAGGGTAGCGGGCCGACAGATACGCAGTATTTT. This encodes CASSLASEGSGPTDTQYF.

The table lists this clonotype with a few counts. As DNA, the CDR3 is TGTGCCAGCAGCGCGGACAGGGGTGTCCCCTCTGGGGCCAACGTCCTGACTTTC. It specifies CASSADRGVPSGANVLTF. V usage is TRBV7-9 and J usage is TRBJ2-6, with 9 bases identical to TRBD1. V shed 5 bases and J 0 bases; nucleotides not matched to a gene: 8. Germline lookup yields CDR1 SEHNR and CDR2 FQNEAQ (reference sequence). The CDR3 is 18 amino acids.

Comments on this clonotype: A much larger clone lies one base from this, so it may be a read error. V is TRBV7-2 and J is TRBJ1-2, with unresolved D. The V end was cut by 7 bases, the J end by 2 bases, with 11 bases between. The CDR3 has 13 residues. Germline V lookup: CDR1 SGHTA, CDR2 FQGNSA. As DNA, the CDR3 is TGTGCCAGCAACTTTGCCAGGAACTATGGCTACACCTTC. Translating gives CASNFARNYGYTF. Full variable domain (rest looked up from reference TRBV7-2 and TRBJ1-2): GAGVSQSPSNKVTEKGKDVELRCDPISGHTALYWYRQSLGQGLEFLIYFQGNSAPDKSGLPSDRFSAERTGGSVSTLTIQRTQQEDSAVYLCASNFARNYGYTFGSGTRLTVV.

In this sample, this clonotype turned up many times. This chain uses TRBV7-8 with TRBJ2-1, with a tentative D call TRBD2 (5 bases). Germline V gene data show CDR1 as SGHVS and CDR2 as FQNEAQ. The CDR3 is 12 amino acids. Trimming removed 3 bases at V and 13 bases at J, with 13 bases between. CDR3 residues: CASSFSTGSQFF. As DNA, the CDR3 is TGTGCCAGCAGCTTTTCCACGGGGAGCCAGTTCTTC.

There are many counts of this clonotype. This chain connects TRBV10-3 to TRBJ1-3, with 9 positions matching TRBD1. From germline, CDR1 is ENHRY and CDR2 SYGVKD. With V trimmed by 6 bases and J by 1 base, 13 bases remained unmatched. The CDR3 extends over 18 amino acids. The CDR3 nucleotides read TGTGCCATCAGAGTGTTCGGAGGAGACAGGGGGTCTGGAAACACCATATATTTT. Residues: CAIRVFGGDRGSGNTIYF.

In its sample, this clonotype was seen many times. The gene calls are TRBV12-3 or TRBV12-4 and TRBJ2-1; 7 bases agree with TRBD2. The CDR3 sequence is 12 residues long. Trimming took 8 bases from V and 6 from J; bases not matched to a gene: 4. As DNA, the CDR3 is TGTGCCAGCCACCGGGGGGTCAATGAGCAGTTCTTC. It is translated as CASHRGVNEQFF.

V and J are TRBV5-5 and TRBJ2-2; tentatively, D is TRBD2 (5 bases). Germline V gene data show CDR1 as SGHKS and CDR2 as YYEKEE (reference sequence). V was clipped by 4 bases and J by 6 bases, with 10 bases between them. The CDR3 sequence is 13 residues long. The DNA of the CDR3 is TGTGCCAGCAGCGCTCCCGGGGCCGGGGAGCTGTTTTTT. Translated, it gives CASSAPGAGELFF.

This rearrangement joins TRBV7-6 to TRBJ2-5; perhaps TRBD2 as D (5 bases). The CDR3 runs 16 residues. The germline V and J ends were trimmed by 2 bases and 1 base, with 14 bases remaining between them. Germline-derived CDR1 and CDR2 are SGHVS and FNYEAQ. CDR3 sequence: CASSLTTNYFQETQYF. The CDR3 DNA sequence: TGTGCCAGCAGCTTAACGACTAATTACTTCCAAGAGACCCAGTACTTC.

This clonotype has more than one count but fewer than ten. The chain uses TRBV2 and TRBJ2-3, with D maybe TRBD1 (5 bases). This CDR3 is 14 amino acids long. CDR1 and CDR2 from the germline V gene are SNHLY and FYNNEI. The V end was cut by 3 bases, the J end by 6 bases, with 13 bases between. CDR3 sequence (DNA): TGTGCCAGCAGTGACGGACAAGGCTGGGATACGCAGTATTTT. Protein product: CASSDGQGWDTQYF.

At least ten counts were recorded for this clonotype. V usage is TRBV28 and J usage is TRBJ2-7; 7 bases match TRBD2. Per the germline V gene, CDR1 is MDHEN and CDR2 is SYDVKM. After removal of 2 bases from V and 3 bases from J, the junction contained 4 bases not matched to a gene. The CDR3 has 14 residues. The CDR3 region is CASSLGVAGYEQYV. The CDR3 nucleotides read TGTGCCAGCAGTTTAGGGGTAGCGGGCTACGAGCAGTACGTC.

This chain joins TRBV11-3 and TRBJ2-2; 12 bases map to TRBD2. The CDR3 has 17 residues. Trimming at V came to 5 bases and at J to 8 bases, leaving 12 bases not matched to a gene. Per the germline V gene, CDR1 is SGHNT and CDR2 is YENEEA. The CDR3 protein is CASSPRLAGANHGELFF. The CDR3 DNA reads as TGTGCCAGCAGCCCTCGACTAGCGGGGGCCAATCATGGGGAGCTGTTTTTT.

Ten or more counts support this clonotype. The rearrangement joins TRBV28 to TRBJ2-3, with D tentatively TRBD2 (6 bases). The J call may be wrong; the DNA end is better matched by TRBJ2-4. The CDR3 is made up of 10 amino acids. The V gene's germline CDR1 is MDHEN and CDR2 SYDVKM. The DNA of the CDR3 is TGTGCCAGCAGTCGCGGGACTCAGTACTTC. Translated: CASSRGTQYF.

The genes are TRBV29-1 and TRBJ2-3; 9 positions agree with TRBD1. Germline V gives CDR1 SQVTM, CDR2 ANQGSEA. The CDR3 is 15 residues long. V shed 8 bases, J shed 3 bases, and the junction held 12 bases outside the gene matches. The CDR3 spells CSLTAGTGFTDTQYF. The CDR3, as DNA: TGCAGCCTAACGGCCGGGACAGGGTTTACAGATACGCAGTATTTT.

This clonotype turned up a few times. V usage is TRBV20-1 and J usage is TRBJ2-2; maybe TRBD2 (5 bases). Looked up from germline, CDR1 is DFQATT and CDR2 is SNEGSKA (reference sequence). V was clipped by 3 bases and J by 3 bases, with 17 bases between them. The CDR3 has 16 amino acids. Here the CDR3 DNA reads TGCAGTGCTAGCGGACCGAACCCGAGGGACACCGGGGAGCTGTTTTTT. This gives the protein CSASGPNPRDTGELFF.

The CDR3 region is CIPYGYTF. As DNA, the CDR3 is TGCATTCCGTATGGCTACACCTTC. The rearrangement links TRBV20-1 to TRBJ1-2; D unclear. This CDR3 has 8 residues. Germline lookup yields CDR1 DFQATT and CDR2 SNEGSKA (reference sequence).

V usage is TRBV7-9 and J usage is TRBJ1-1; 11 bases fit TRBD1. The V segment lost 5 bases and the J segment 10 bases; nucleotides outside the gene matches: 3. Germline V gene lookup returns CDR1 SEHNR and CDR2 FQNEAQ (reference sequence). This CDR3 spans 12 amino acids. The chain's CDR3 is CASSLGTGGAFF. The CDR3 bases are TGTGCCAGCAGCCTAGGGACAGGGGGAGCTTTCTTT.

This clonotype was seen ten or more times. The J gene is TRBJ1-4, the V gene TRBV7-8; a possible D gene is TRBD1 (5 bases). The V gene lost 3 bases and the J gene lost 3 bases, with 8 bases spanning the gap. The CDR3 sequence is 14 residues long. CDR1 is SGHVS, CDR2 FQNEAQ, per germline. This chain's CDR3 is CASSFGAPNEKLFF. CDR3 bases: TGTGCCAGCAGCTTCGGGGCGCCTAATGAAAAACTGTTTTTT.

This chain connects TRBV11-1 to TRBJ2-7, with 7 bases aligning to TRBD1. V trimming: 4 bases; J trimming: 3 bases; junction bases outside the gene matches: 9. This CDR3 region has 15 residues. Per the germline V gene, CDR1 is SGHAT and CDR2 is FQDESV (reference sequence). The CDR3 loop is CASSSLGTANYEQYV. The DNA for the CDR3 is TGTGCCAGCAGCTCCCTGGGGACAGCCAACTACGAGCAGTACGTC.

V and J are TRBV6-2 or TRBV6-3 and TRBJ1-1; D unresolved. Trimming cost V 2 bases and J 8 bases, with 6 bases left between them. The CDR3 extends over 11 amino acids. CDR1 and CDR2 from the germline V gene are MNHEY and SVGEGT. The chain's CDR3 is CASSYGKEAFF. CDR3 sequence (DNA): TGTGCCAGCAGTTACGGGAAAGAAGCTTTCTTT.

The genes are TRBV10-3 and TRBJ2-7; D is unclear. Per germline, CDR1 ENHRY and CDR2 SYGVKD. This CDR3 region has 13 residues. V dropped 2 bases and J dropped 2 bases, with 7 bases sitting between them. CDR3 region: CAISEGIAYEQYV. CDR3 bases: TGTGCCATCAGTGAGGGGATAGCCTACGAGCAGTACGTC.